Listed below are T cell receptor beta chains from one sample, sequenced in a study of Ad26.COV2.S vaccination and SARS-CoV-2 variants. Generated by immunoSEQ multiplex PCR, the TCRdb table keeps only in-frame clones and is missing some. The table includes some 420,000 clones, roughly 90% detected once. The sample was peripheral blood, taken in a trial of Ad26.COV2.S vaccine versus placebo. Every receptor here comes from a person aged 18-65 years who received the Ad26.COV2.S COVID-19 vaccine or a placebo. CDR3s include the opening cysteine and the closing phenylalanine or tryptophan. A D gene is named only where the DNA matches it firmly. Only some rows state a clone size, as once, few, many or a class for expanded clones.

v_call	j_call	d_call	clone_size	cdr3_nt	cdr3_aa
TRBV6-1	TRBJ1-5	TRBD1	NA	TGTGCCAGCAGTGAGTTGACAGGGAGAGGGCAGCCCCAGCATTTT	CASSELTGRGQPQHF
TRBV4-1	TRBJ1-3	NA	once	TGCGCCAGCAGCCCCCTGGTAGGGGAGTCTGGAAACACCATATATTTT	CASSPLVGESGNTIYF
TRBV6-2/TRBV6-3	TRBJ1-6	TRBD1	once	TGTGCCAGCAGTGACAGGGGGACACGTTCACCCCTCCACTTT	CASSDRGTRSPLHF
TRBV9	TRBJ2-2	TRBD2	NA	TGTGCCAGCAGCGCCCTAGCGGGGGGGCGGACCGGGGAGCTGTTTTTT	CASSALAGGRTGELFF
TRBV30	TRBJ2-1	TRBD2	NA	TGTGCCTGGGGGACTAGCGGGGGCTGGGATGAGCAGTTCTTC	CAWGTSGGWDEQFF
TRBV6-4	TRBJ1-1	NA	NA	TGTGCCAGCAGTGAATCCGCAGGGCGTAGCACTGAAGCTTTCTTT	CASSESAGRSTEAFF
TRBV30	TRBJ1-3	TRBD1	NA	TGTGCCTGGACGGCCGGAGGGGGCGGAAACACCATATATTTT	CAWTAGGGGNTIYF
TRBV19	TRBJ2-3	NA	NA	TGTGCCAGTAGTGGGCAGGTGAGCACAGATACGCAGTATTTT	CASSGQVSTDTQYF
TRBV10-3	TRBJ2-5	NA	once	TGTGCCATCAGTGAGCAACCAGAACAACAAGAGACCCAGTACTTC	CAISEQPEQQETQYF
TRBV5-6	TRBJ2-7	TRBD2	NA	TGTGCCAGCAGCTCTGTTCTGTCAGCGGGGTACGAGCAGTACTTC	CASSSVLSAGYEQYF
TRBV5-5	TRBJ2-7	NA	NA	TGTGCCAGCAGCTTGGCCACAGCCTACGAGCAGTACTTC	CASSLATAYEQYF
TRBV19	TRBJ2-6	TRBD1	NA	TGTGCCAGTAGTACCGGGACAGGGCACTCTGGGGCCAACGTCCTGACTTTC	CASSTGTGHSGANVLTF
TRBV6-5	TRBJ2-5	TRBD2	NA	TGTGCCAGCAGTCAGACTAGCGGGGGGGAGACCCAGTACTTC	CASSQTSGGETQYF
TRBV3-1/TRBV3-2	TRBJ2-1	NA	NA	TGTGCCAGCAGCCAAGATTGGGACTCTTACAATGAGCAGTTCTTC	CASSQDWDSYNEQFF
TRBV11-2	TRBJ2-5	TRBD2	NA	TGTGCCAGCAGCTCCAGCCCGGGACTAGCGGGGGTAATAGAGACCCAGTACTTC	CASSSSPGLAGVIETQYF
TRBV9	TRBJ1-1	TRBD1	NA	TGTGCCAGCAGCGTAGACCCCGACAGGGGGGGCACTGAAGCTTTCTTT	CASSVDPDRGGTEAFF
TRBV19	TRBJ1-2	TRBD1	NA	TGTGCCAGTAGTATTGGGGACAGGGGCTATGGCTACACCTTC	CASSIGDRGYGYTF
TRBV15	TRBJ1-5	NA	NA	TGTGCCACCAGCAGAGACGGACGACCCGCTGATCAGCCCCAGCATTTT	CATSRDGRPADQPQHF
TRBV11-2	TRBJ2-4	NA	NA	TGTGCCAGCAGCCCCAAGGGGTTGCCCCCTTGGAAGTACTTC	CASSPKGLPPWKYF
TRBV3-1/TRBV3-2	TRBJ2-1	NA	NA	TGTGCCAGCAGCAACCGGGACTCTCAGTTCTTC	CASSNRDSQFF
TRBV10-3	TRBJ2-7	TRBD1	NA	TGTGCCATCAGGCAGGGACAGGGAGGCTCCTACGAGCAGTACTTC	CAIRQGQGGSYEQYF
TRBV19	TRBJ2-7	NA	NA	TGTGCCAGTAGTCAACAGGTAGAGGTCGAGCAGTACTTC	CASSQQVEVEQYF
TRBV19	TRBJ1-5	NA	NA	TGTGCCAGTACCCTTATGTCAGGGGGCAATCAGCCCCAGCATTTT	CASTLMSGGNQPQHF
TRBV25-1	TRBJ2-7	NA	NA	TGTGCCAGCATGGGCAATAAGCAGTACTTC	CASMGNKQYF
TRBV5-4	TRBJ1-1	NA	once	TGTGCCAGCAGCTCCCCGGTGGGGGAGAACACTGAAGCTTTCTTT	CASSSPVGENTEAFF
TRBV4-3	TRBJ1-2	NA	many	TGCGCCAGCAGCCAAGGGGGTACCCGAGGCTACACCTTC	CASSQGGTRGYTF
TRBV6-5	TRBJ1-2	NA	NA	TGTGCCAGCCGCTTGGGGTACGACTATGGCTACACCTTC	CASRLGYDYGYTF
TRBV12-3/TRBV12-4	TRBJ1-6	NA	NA	TGTGCCAGCAGTTTCGGGGTTTCACCCCTCCACTTT	CASSFGVSPLHF
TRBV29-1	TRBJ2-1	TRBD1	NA	TGCAGCGTTAGGGACAGGGGTTCCAATGAGCAGTTCTTC	CSVRDRGSNEQFF
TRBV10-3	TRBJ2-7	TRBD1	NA	TGTGCCATCAGTGACTCGGACAGGATTGTGTACGAGCAGTACTTC	CAISDSDRIVYEQYF
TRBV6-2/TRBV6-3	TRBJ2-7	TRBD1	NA	TGTGCCAGCAGTTACGGATTGGGACAGTACGAGCAGTACTTC	CASSYGLGQYEQYF
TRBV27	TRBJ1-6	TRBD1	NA	TGTGCCAGCAGTTTTGGGGGACAGGGTCGTTCACCCCTCCACTTT	CASSFGGQGRSPLHF
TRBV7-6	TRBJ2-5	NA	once	TGTGCCAGCAGCAACGGGCAGGGCGAGACCCAGTACTTC	CASSNGQGETQYF
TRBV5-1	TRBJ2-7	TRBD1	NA	TGCGCCAGCAAAGGGACAGGGGGTGGTGAGCAGTACTTC	CASKGTGGGEQYF
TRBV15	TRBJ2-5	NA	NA	TGTGCCACCAGCAGCCCCGGTGGGGGGCAGCGAAAGACCCAGTACTTC	CATSSPGGGQRKTQYF
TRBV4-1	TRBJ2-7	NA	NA	TGCGCCAGCAGCCAAGGGAACTCCTACGAGCAGTACTTC	CASSQGNSYEQYF
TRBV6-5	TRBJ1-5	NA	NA	TGTGCCAGCAGTTCGTACAATCAGCCCCAGCATTTT	CASSSYNQPQHF
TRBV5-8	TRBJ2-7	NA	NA	TGTGCCAGCAGCTTGGAGGGGTTAGAGGGCGAGCAGTACTTC	CASSLEGLEGEQYF
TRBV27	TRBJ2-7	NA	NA	TGTGCCAGCCGGAGACGGGGGAACTCCTACGAGCAGTACTTC	CASRRRGNSYEQYF
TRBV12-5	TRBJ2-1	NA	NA	TGTGCTAGTGGTAATATTGGATTGAGGGATCGTCGTCCTTACAATGAGCAGTTCTTC	CASGNIGLRDRRPYNEQFF
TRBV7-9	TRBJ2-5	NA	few	TGTGCCAGCAGTCGCGATTTAGCCGTTGAGACCCAGTACTTC	CASSRDLAVETQYF
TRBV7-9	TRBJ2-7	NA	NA	TGTGCCAGCAGCTCTCAAAACTACGAGCAGTACTTC	CASSSQNYEQYF
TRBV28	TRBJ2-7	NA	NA	TGTGCCAGCAGTTTATTCCTCTCCTACGAGCAGTACTTC	CASSLFLSYEQYF
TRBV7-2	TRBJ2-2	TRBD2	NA	TGTGCCAGCAGCTTGGCGGGGGGGACCGGGGAGCTGTTTTTT	CASSLAGGTGELFF